This TCR beta chain was captured by sequencing in a study of shared clonotypes between healthy human individuals. The CDR3 runs to 16 residues. Germline CDR1 reads SGHRS; CDR2 reads YFSETQ. Germline trimming cut 3 bases from V and 3 bases from J; bases unmatched to any gene: 11. Clones were sequenced by immunoSEQ multiplex PCR, and TCRdb holds only the in-frame ones, with some missing. The data show roughly 760,000 clones, 74% seen once. The chain combines TRBV5-1 with TRBJ2-7, with 8 positions matching TRBD1. This sequence was found in a young woman in good health. Sequenced input: memory CD4+ T cells sorted from blood. Subset defined: CD45RA-negative fraction. The chain's CDR3 is CASSSYGTGSLYEQYF. The CDR3 DNA reads as TGCGCCAGCAGCTCGTACGGGACAGGCTCCCTCTACGAGCAGTACTTC.